The source of this T cell receptor (beta chain) is a study of OX40 agonist ivuxolimab in advanced cancers. Assay: immunoSEQ multiplex PCR; the TCRdb copy retains only in-frame clones and omits some. The sample includes more than 60,000 clones, about 89% of them seen just once. Trimming left V 8 bases short and J 2 bases short, with 7 bases between. Germline V lookup: CDR1 SGHVS, CDR2 FNYEAQ. The CDR3 contains 12 residues. The receptor comes from an adult with an advanced solid tumor such as melanoma, head and neck, liver or kidney cancer. The chain is built from TRBV7-6 and TRBJ1-3; maybe TRBD1 (5 bases). Sample: CD4+ or CD8+ T cells sorted from blood, taken in a trial of the OX40 agonist ivuxolimab. CDR3 DNA sequence: TGTGCCAGCCGAGGGGCTGGAAACACCATATATTTT. Translated, it gives CASRGAGNTIYF.